This T cell receptor (beta chain) was sequenced during a study of T cells after yellow fever vaccination. The study made its TCR cDNA through 5'RACE template switching. That step introduced a universal primer site along with UMIs. Using its own MiXCR run on the 5' RACE reads, TCRdb lists one record per CDR3 protein. The sample contains roughly 310,000 distinct CDR3 sequences, around 4% of which appear only once. This CDR3 is built from 16 residues. Germline V CDR1 and CDR2: SGHDT, YYEEEE. Trimming left V 3 bases short and J 0 bases short, with 14 bases between. This clonotype was found many times. Its antigen remains unidentified. Whole-study findings and limits: Researchers report a weaker secondary response that nonetheless peaked faster, day 5 versus 15. Abundant bulk-population clonotypes could contaminate the FACS-sorted repertoires.

This TCR derives from a young man who received the YFV17D yellow fever vaccine. This specimen consisted of PBMCs, obtained on the day of the yellow fever booster vaccination. The chain recombines TRBV5-6 with TRBJ2-3; no definite D call. The CDR3 DNA reads TGTGCCAGCAGCTCGCTGACTTTGGCTAGCACAGATACGCAGTATTTT. Encoded protein: CASSSLTLASTDTQYF.